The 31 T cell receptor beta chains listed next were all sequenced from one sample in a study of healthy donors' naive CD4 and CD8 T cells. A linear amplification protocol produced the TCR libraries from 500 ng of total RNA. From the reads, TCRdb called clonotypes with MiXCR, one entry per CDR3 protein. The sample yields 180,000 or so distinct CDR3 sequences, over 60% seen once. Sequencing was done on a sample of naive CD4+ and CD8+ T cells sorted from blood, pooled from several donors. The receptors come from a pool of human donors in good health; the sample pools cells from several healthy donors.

The CDR3 sequence is CATSTTSGRRNEQFF. The CDR3 coding sequence is TGTGCCACCAGCACTACTAGCGGGAGGCGGAATGAGCAGTTCTTC. The gene calls are TRBV15 and TRBJ2-1; 12 nucleotides align to TRBD2. V shed 4 bases and J 7 bases; nucleotides not matched to a gene: 5. This CDR3 has 15 amino acids. CDR1 is LNHNV, CDR2 YYDKDF, per germline (reference sequence).

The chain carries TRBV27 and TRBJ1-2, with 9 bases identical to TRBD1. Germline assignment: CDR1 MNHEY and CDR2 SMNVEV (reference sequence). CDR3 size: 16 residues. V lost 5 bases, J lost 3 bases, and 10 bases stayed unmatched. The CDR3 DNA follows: TGTGCCAGCAGTCGCCTCCGGGACAGGGTGGACTATGGCTACACCTTC. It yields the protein CASSRLRDRVDYGYTF.

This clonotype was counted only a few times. The CDR3 region is CASSPGTGFNHNEQFF. The CDR3 DNA reads as TGTGCCAGCAGCCCAGGGACTGGTTTCAATCACAATGAGCAGTTCTTC. The rearrangement links TRBV7-9 to TRBJ2-1, with D perhaps matching TRBD2 (6 bases). In germline, CDR1 is SEHNR, CDR2 FQNEAQ (reference sequence). Trimming took off 5 bases at V and 5 bases at J, with 19 bases between the two ends. CDR3 length: 16 residues.

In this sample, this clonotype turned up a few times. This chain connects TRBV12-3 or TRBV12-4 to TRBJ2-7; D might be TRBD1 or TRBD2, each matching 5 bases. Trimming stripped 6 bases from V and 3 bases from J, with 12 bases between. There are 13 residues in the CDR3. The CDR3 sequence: CASSSTRGYEQYF. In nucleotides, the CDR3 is TGTGCCAGCAGCTCTACTAGGGGCTACGAGCAGTACTTC.

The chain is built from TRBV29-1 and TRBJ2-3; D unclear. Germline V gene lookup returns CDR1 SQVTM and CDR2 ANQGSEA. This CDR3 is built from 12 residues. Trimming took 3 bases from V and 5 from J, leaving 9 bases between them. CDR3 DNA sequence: TGCAGCGTTGATGCAGGAAAAGATACGCAGTATTTT. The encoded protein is CSVDAGKDTQYF.

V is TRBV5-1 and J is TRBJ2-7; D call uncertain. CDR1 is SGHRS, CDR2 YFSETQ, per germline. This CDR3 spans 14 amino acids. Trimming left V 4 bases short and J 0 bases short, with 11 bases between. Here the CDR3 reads CASSLHLSSYEQYF. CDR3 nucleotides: TGCGCCAGCAGCCTCCACCTGAGCTCCTACGAGCAGTACTTC.

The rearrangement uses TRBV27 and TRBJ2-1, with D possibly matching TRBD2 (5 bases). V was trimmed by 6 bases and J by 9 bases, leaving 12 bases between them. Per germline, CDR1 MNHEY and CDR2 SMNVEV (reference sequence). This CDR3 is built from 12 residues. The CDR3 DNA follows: TGTGCCAGCAGCCCCGGGAAGGGTGAGCAGTTCTTC. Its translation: CASSPGKGEQFF.

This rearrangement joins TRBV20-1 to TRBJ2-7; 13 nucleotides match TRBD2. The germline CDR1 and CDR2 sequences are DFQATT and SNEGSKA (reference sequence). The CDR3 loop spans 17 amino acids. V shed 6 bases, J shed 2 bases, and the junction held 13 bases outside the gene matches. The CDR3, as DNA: TGCAGTGCCAAGGGGGGACTAGCGGGGACGATTCCCTACGAGCAGTACTTC. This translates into CSAKGGLAGTIPYEQYF.

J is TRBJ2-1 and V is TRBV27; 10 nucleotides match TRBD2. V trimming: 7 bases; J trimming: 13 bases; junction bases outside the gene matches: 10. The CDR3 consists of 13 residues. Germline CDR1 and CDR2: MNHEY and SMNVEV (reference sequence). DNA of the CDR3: TGTGCCAGCAACCTAGCGGGAGCTCAAGCCCAGTTCTTC. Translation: CASNLAGAQAQFF.

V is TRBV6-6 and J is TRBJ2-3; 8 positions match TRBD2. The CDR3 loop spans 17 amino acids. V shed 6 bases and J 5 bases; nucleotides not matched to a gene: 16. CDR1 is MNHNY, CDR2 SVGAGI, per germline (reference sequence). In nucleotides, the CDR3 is TGTGCCAGCAGGATATTCCCGGGAGGGCCAAACGGAGATACGCAGTATTTT. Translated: CASRIFPGGPNGDTQYF.

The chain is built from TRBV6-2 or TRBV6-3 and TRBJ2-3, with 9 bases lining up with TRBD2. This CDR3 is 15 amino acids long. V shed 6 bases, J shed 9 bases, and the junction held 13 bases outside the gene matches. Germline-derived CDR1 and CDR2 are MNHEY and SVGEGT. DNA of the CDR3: TGTGCCAGCAGCGTGGGAGTTAGCGGGAGAGACACGCAGTATTTT. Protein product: CASSVGVSGRDTQYF.

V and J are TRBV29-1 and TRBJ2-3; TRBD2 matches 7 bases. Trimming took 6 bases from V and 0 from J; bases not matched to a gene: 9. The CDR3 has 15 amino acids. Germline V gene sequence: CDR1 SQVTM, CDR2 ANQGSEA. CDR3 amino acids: CSVGLNGGSTDTQYF. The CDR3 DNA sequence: TGCAGCGTGGGACTCAACGGGGGGAGCACAGATACGCAGTATTTT.

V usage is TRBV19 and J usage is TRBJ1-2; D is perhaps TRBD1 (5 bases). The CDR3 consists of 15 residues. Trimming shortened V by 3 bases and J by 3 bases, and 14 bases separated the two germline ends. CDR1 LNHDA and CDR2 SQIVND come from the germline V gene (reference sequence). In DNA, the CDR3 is TGTGCCAGTAGTATTTGGACACCGCTTGACTATGGCTACACCTTC. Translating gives CASSIWTPLDYGYTF.

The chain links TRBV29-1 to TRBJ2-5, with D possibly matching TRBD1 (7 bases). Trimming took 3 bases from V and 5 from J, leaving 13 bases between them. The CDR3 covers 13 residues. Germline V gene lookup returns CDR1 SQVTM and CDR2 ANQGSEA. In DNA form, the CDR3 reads TGCAGCGTTGACAGGGGGGAGGCGGAGACCCAGTACTTC. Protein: CSVDRGEAETQYF.

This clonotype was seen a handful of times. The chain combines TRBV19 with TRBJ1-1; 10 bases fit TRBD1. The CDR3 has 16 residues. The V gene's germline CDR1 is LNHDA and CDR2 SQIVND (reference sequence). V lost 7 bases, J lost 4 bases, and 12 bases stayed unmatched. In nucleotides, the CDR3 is TGTGCCAGTACTGATCCGGGACAGGGGATGGGCACTGAAGCTTTCTTT. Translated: CASTDPGQGMGTEAFF.

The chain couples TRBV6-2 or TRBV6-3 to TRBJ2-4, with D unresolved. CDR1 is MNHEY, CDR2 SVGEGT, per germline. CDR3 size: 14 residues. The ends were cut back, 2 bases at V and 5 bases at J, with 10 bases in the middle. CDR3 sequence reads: CASSYVGFQNIQYF. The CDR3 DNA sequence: TGTGCCAGCAGTTACGTGGGGTTCCAAAACATTCAGTACTTC.

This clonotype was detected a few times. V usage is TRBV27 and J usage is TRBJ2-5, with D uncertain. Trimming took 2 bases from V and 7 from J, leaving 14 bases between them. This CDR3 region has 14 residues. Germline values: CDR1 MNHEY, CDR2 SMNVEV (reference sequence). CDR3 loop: CASSLERGSGTQYF. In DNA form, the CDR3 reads TGTGCCAGCAGTTTAGAGCGCGGCTCGGGGACCCAGTACTTC.

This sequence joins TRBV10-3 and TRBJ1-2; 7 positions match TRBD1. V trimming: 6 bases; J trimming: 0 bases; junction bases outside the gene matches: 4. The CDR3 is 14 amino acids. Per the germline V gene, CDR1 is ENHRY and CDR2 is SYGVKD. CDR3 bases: TGTGCCATCAGACCGACAGGGACTAACTATGGCTACACCTTC. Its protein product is CAIRPTGTNYGYTF.

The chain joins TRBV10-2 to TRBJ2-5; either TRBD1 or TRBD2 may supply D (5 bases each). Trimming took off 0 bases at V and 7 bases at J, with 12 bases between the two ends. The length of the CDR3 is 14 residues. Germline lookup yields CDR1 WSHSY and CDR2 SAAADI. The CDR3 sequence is CASSESRGLATQYF. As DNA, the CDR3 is TGCGCCAGCAGTGAGTCCCGGGGCCTGGCGACCCAGTACTTC.

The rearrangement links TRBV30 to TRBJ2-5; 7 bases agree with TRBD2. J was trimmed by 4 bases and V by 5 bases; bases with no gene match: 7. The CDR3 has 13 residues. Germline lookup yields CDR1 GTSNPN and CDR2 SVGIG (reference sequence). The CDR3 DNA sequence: TGTGCCTGGGGTGGGGGAGGGTTAGAGACCCAGTACTTC. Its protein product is CAWGGGGLETQYF.

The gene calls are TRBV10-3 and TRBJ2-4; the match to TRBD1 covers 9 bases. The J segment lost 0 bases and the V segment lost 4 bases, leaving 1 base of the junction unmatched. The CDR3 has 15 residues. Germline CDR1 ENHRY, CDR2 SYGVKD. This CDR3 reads CAISGTGVAKNIQYF. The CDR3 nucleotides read TGTGCCATCAGTGGGACAGGGGTAGCCAAAAACATTCAGTACTTC.

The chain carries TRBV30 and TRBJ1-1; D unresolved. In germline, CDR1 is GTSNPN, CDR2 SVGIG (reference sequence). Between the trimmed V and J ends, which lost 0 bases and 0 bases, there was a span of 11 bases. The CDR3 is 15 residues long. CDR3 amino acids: CAWSVSGSLNTEAFF. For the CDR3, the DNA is TGTGCCTGGAGTGTATCCGGAAGCCTGAACACTGAAGCTTTCTTT.

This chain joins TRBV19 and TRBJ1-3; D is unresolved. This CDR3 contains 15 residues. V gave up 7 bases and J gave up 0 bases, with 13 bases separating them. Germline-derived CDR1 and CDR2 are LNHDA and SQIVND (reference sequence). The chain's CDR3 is CASTGKAHSGNTIYF. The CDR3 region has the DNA TGTGCCAGTACCGGAAAGGCACACTCTGGAAACACCATATATTTT.

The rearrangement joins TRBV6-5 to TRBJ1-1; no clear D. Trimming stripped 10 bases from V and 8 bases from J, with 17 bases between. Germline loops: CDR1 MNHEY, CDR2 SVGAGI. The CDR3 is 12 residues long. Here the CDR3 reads CATTPAWGEAFF. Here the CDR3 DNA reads TGTGCCACTACCCCGGCTTGGGGAGAAGCTTTCTTT.

This CDR3 is CASTKGQGYYGYTF. In DNA form, the CDR3 reads TGTGCCAGCACCAAAGGGCAGGGATATTATGGCTACACCTTC. This chain uses TRBV27 with TRBJ1-2; a weak D match, TRBD1 (5 bases). The germline V gene encodes CDR1 MNHEY and CDR2 SMNVEV (reference sequence). Trimming pared 7 bases from V and 5 bases from J, leaving 17 bases between. CDR3 length equals 14 residues.

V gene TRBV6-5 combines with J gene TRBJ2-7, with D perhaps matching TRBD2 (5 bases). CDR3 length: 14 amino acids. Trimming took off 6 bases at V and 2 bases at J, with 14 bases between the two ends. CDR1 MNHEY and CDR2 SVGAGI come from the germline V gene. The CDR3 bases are TGTGCCAGCAGCCGGACCGGGAAGGCCTACGAGCAGTACTTC. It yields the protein CASSRTGKAYEQYF.

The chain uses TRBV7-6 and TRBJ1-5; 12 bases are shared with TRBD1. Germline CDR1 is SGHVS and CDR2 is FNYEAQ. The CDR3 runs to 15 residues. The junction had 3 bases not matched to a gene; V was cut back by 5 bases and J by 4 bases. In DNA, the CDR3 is TGTGCCAGCAGCCCGGGACAGGGGGCTAATCAGCCCCAGCATTTT. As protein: CASSPGQGANQPQHF. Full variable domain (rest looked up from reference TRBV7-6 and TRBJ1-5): GAGVSQSPRYKVTKRGQDVALRCDPISGHVSLYWYRQALGQGPEFLTYFNYEAQQDKSGLPNDRFSAERPEGSISTLTIQRTEQRDSAMYRCASSPGQGANQPQHFGDGTRLSIL.

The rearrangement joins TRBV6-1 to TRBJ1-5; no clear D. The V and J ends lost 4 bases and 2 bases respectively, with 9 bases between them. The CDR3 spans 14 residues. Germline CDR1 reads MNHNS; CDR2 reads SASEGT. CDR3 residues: CASSATDGNQPQHF. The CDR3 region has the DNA TGTGCCAGCAGTGCCACGGACGGCAATCAGCCCCAGCATTTT.

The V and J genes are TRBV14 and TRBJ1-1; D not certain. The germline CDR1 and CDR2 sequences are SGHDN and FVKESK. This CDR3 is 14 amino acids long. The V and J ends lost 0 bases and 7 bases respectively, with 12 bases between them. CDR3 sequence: CASSQEFVPDEAFF. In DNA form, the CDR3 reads TGTGCCAGCAGCCAAGAGTTTGTCCCGGATGAAGCTTTCTTT.

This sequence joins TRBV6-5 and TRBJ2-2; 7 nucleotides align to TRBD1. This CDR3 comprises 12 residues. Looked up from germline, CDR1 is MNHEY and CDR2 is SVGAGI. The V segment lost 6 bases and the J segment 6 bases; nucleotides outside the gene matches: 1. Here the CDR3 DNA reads TGTGCCAGCAGGACAGGGCCCGGGGAGCTGTTTTTT. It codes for CASRTGPGELFF.

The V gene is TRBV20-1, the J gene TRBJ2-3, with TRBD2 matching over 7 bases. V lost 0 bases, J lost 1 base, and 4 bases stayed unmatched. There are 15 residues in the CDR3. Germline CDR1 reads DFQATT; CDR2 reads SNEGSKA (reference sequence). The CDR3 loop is CSARDIREGTDTQYF. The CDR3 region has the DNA TGCAGTGCTAGAGATATCCGGGAGGGCACAGATACGCAGTATTTT.